This is a list of T cell receptor beta chains from one sample in a study of blood T cell repertoires in COVID-19. The table came from immunoSEQ multiplex PCR; TCRdb's copy has only in-frame clones and leaves some out. The sample has approximately 140,000 clones; around 87% are singletons. The specimen sequenced was peripheral blood. The receptors derive from a woman aged 40 to 49 with acute or convalescent COVID-19. Each CDR3 is given with its conserved first and last residue. Each record gives: D gene, J gene, V gene, clone size, CDR3 protein, CDR3 DNA. The D gene is left open where the match is weak. Clone size is stated in some rows and not others, as once, few, many or a class when expanded.

.	TRBJ1-6	TRBV2	.	CASSELRPLPTDNSPLHF	TGTGCCAGCAGTGAATTGAGGCCATTGCCCACCGATAATTCACCCCTCCACTTT
TRBD2	TRBJ2-7	TRBV7-3	.	CASSPSSGTSYEQYF	TGTGCCAGCAGCCCCTCTAGCGGAACCTCCTACGAGCAGTACTTC
.	TRBJ1-2	TRBV6-6	.	CASSYSTLGYGYTF	TGTGCCAGCAGTTACTCGACGCTAGGCTATGGCTACACCTTC
TRBD1	TRBJ1-4	TRBV6-2/TRBV6-3	.	CASSYRRGTNEKLFF	TGTGCCAGCAGTTACCGCAGGGGGACTAATGAAAAACTGTTTTTT
TRBD1	TRBJ2-7	TRBV19	.	CATPGQSYEQYF	TGTGCCACCCCGGGACAGAGCTACGAGCAGTACTTC
.	TRBJ1-2	TRBV27	.	CASSLSYGGNYGYTF	TGTGCCAGCAGTTTAAGTTACGGGGGTAACTATGGCTACACCTTC
TRBD1	TRBJ1-1	TRBV27	.	CASRADRASRNTEAFF	TGTGCCAGCAGAGCGGACAGGGCGAGTCGCAACACTGAAGCTTTCTTT
.	TRBJ2-2	TRBV7-9	.	CASSRRGGTGELFF	TGTGCCAGCAGCCGGAGGGGCGGGACCGGGGAGCTGTTTTTT
.	TRBJ1-3	TRBV4-1	few	CASSEGVGNTIYF	TGCGCCAGCAGCGAGGGGGTGGGAAACACCATATATTTT
TRBD1	TRBJ1-2	TRBV27	.	CASRGTGRDYGYTF	TGTGCCAGCAGGGGGACAGGGAGGGACTATGGCTACACCTTC
TRBD2	TRBJ2-1	TRBV18	.	CASLRTSRNEQFF	TGTGCCAGCTTACGGACTAGCCGCAATGAGCAGTTCTTC
TRBD1	TRBJ1-5	TRBV5-1	.	CASGQGCQPQHF	TGCGCCAGCGGACAGGGTTGTCAGCCCCAGCATTTT
.	TRBJ1-2	TRBV5-1	.	CASSSSGTNYGYTF	TGCGCCAGCAGCTCGAGCGGGACCAACTATGGCTACACCTTC
.	TRBJ2-3	TRBV9	.	CASSDRPGSSTDTQYF	TGTGCCAGCAGCGACCGGCCGGGATCCAGCACAGATACGCAGTATTTT
TRBD2	TRBJ2-7	TRBV11-2	.	CASSLEGTSGTSGRRGEQYF	TGTGCCAGCAGCTTAGAGGGCACTTCCGGGACTAGCGGGAGAAGGGGCGAGCAGTACTTC
.	TRBJ2-3	TRBV7-9	.	CASSLSGFTDTQYF	TGTGCCAGCAGCTTGAGCGGATTCACAGATACGCAGTATTTT
TRBD1	TRBJ1-3	TRBV3-1/TRBV3-2	.	CASRTTGGASGNTIYF	TGTGCCAGCAGAACGACAGGGGGCGCCTCTGGAAACACCATATATTTT